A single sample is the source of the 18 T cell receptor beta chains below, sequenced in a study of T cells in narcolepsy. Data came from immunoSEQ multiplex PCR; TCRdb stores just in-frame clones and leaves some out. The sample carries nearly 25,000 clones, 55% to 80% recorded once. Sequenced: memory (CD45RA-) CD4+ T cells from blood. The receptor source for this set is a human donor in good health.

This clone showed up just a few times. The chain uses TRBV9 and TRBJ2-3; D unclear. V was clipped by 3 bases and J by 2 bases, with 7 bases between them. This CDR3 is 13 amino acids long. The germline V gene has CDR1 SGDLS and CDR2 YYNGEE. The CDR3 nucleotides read TGTGCCAGCAGCGCCCACTTCACAGATACGCAGTATTTT. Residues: CASSAHFTDTQYF.

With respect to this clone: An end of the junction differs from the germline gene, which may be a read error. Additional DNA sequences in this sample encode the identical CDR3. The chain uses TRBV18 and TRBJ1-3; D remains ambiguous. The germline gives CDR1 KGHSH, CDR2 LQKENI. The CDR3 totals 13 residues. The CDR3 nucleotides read TGTGCCAGCTCACCCCAATCTGGAAACACTATATATTTT. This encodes CASSPQSGNTIYF.

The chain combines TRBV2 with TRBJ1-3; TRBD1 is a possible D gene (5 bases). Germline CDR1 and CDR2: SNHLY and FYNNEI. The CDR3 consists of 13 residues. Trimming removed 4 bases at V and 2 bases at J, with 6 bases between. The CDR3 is CASSAGTGNTIYF. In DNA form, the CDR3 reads TGTGCCAGCAGTGCAGGGACTGGAAACACCATATATTTT.

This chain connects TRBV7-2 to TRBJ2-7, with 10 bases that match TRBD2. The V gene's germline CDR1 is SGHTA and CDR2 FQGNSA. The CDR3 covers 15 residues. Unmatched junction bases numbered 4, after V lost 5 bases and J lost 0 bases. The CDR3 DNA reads TGTGCCAGCAGCCCCAGCGGGGGGGTCTCCTACGAGCAGTACTTC. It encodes CASSPSGGVSYEQYF.

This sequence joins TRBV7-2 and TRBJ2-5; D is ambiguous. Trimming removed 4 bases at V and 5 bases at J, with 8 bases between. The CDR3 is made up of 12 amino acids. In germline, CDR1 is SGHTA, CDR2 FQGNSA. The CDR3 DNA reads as TGTGCCAGCAGCTCAAGTTGGGAGACCCAGTACTTC. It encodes CASSSSWETQYF.

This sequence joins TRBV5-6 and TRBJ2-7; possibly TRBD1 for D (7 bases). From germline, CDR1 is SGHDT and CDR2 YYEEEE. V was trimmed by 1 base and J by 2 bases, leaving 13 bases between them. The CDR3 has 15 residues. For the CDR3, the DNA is TGTGCCAGCAGCTTGCTAGGGGGCGGGACCTACGAGCAGTACTTC. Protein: CASSLLGGGTYEQYF.

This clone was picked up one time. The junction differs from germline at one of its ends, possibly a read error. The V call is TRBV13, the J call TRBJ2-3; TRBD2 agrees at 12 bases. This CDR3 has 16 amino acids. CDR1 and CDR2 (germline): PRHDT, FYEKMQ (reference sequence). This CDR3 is CAISSVTSGSPDTQYF. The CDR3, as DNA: TGTGCCATCAGCTCGGTGACTAGCGGGAGTCCAGATACGCAGTATTTT.

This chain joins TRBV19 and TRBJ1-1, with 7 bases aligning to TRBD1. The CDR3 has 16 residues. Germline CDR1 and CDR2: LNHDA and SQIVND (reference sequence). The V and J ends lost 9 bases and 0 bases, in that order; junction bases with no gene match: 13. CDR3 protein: CASISRQGSMNTEAFF. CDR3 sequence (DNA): TGTGCCAGCATATCCCGACAGGGCTCGATGAACACTGAAGCTTTCTTT. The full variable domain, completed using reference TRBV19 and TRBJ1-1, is DGGITQSPKYLFRKEGQNVTLSCEQNLNHDAMYWYRQDPGQGLRLIYYSQIVNDFQKGDIAEGYSVSREKKESFPLTVTSAQKNPTAFYLCASISRQGSMNTEAFFGQGTRLTVV.

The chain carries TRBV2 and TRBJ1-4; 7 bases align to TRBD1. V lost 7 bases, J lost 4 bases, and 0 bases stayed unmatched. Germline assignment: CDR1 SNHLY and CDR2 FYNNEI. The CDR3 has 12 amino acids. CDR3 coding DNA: TGTGCCAGCAACAGGGGTAATGAAAAACTGTTTTTT. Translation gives CASNRGNEKLFF.

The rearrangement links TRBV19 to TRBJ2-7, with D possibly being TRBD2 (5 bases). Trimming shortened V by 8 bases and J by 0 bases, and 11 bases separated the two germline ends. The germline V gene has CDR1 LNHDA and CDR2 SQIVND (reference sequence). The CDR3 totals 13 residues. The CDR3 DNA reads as TGTGCCAGTTCCCGAGAGGGCTCCTACGAGCAGTACTTC. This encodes CASSREGSYEQYF.

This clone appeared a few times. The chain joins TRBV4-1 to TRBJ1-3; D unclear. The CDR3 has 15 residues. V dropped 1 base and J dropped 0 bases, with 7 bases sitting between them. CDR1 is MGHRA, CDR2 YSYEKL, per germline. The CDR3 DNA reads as TGCGCCAGCAGCCAAGGGACTGCCTCTGGAAACACCATATATTTT. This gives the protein CASSQGTASGNTIYF.

In DNA, the CDR3 is TGTGCCAGCAGCCTAGGACCAGGGGGCGAGCAGTACTTC. As protein: CASSLGPGGEQYF. The V gene is TRBV7-9, the J gene TRBJ2-7, with 7 bases fitting TRBD1. With 5 bases clipped from V and 6 bases from J, the junction kept 7 bases outside the gene matches. The germline V gene encodes CDR1 SEHNR and CDR2 FQNEAQ (reference sequence). The CDR3 totals 13 residues.

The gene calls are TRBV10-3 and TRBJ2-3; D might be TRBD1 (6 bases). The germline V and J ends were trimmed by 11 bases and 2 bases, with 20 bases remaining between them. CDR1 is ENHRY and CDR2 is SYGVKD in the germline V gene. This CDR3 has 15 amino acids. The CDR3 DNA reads TGTGCCTCAAGGGGGACCGACACCCTCACAGATACGCAGTATTTT. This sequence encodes CASRGTDTLTDTQYF.

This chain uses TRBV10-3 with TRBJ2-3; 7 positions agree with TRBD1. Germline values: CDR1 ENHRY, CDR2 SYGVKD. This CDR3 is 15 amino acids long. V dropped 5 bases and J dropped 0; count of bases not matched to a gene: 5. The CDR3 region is CAISQGQRSTDTQYF. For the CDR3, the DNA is TGTGCCATCAGTCAGGGACAGAGAAGCACAGATACGCAGTATTTT.

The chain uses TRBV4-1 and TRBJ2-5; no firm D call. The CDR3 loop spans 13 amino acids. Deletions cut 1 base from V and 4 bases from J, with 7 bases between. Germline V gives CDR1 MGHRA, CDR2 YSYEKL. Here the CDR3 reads CASSQGILETQYF. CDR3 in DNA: TGCGCCAGCAGCCAAGGGATTCTAGAGACCCAGTACTTC.

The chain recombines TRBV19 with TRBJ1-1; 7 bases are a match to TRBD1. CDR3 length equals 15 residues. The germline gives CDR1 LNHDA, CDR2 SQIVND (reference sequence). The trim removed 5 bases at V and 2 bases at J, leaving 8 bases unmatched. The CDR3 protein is CASSAQGQINTEAFF. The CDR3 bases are TGTGCCAGTAGTGCCCAGGGACAGATCAACACTGAAGCTTTCTTT. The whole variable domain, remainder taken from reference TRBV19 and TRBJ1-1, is DGGITQSPKYLFRKEGQNVTLSCEQNLNHDAMYWYRQDPGQGLRLIYYSQIVNDFQKGDIAEGYSVSREKKESFPLTVTSAQKNPTAFYLCASSAQGQINTEAFFGQGTRLTVV.

CDR3 sequence reads: CASSPLTAKTYEQYF. For the CDR3, the DNA is TGTGCCAGCAGTCCGCTGACAGCTAAAACCTACGAGCAGTACTTC. This chain links TRBV6-1 with TRBJ2-7; a weak D match, TRBD1 (5 bases). Germline CDR1 MNHNS, CDR2 SASEGT. There are 15 residues in the CDR3. With 5 bases removed from V and 2 bases from J, the gap between germline ends came to 16 bases.

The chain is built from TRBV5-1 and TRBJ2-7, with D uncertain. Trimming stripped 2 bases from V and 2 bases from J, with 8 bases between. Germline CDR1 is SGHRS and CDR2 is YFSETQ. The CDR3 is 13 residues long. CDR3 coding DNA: TGCGCCAGCAGCTTTACGGAAGCCTACGAGCAGTACTTC. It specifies CASSFTEAYEQYF.